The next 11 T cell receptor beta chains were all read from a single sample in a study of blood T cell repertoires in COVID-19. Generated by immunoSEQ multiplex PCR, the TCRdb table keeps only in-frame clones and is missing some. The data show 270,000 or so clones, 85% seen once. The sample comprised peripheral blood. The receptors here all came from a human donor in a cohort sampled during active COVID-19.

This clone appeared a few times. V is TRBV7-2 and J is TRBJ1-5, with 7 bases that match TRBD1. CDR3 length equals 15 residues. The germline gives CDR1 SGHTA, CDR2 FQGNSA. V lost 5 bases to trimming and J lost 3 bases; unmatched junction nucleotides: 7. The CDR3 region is CASSKTGMVNQPQHF. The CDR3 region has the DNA TGTGCCAGCAGCAAGACAGGGATGGTCAATCAGCCCCAGCATTTT.

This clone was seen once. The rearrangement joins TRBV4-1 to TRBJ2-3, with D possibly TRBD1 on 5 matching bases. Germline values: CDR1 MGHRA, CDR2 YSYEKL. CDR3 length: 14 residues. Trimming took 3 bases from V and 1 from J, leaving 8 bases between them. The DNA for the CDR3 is TGCGCCAGCAGCCACGTACAGGGCACAGATACGCAGTATTTT. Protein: CASSHVQGTDTQYF.

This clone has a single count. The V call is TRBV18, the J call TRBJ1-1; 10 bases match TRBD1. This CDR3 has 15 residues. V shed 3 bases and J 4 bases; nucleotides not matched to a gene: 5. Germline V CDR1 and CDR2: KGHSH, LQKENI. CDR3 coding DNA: TGTGCCAGCTCACCCCCGGGACAGGGGCCCACTGAAGCTTTCTTT. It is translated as CASSPPGQGPTEAFF.

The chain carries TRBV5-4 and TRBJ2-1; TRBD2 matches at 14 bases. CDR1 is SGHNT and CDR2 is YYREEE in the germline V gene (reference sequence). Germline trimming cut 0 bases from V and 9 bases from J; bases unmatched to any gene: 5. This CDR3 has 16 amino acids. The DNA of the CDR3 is TGTGCCAGCAGCTTGGGAGGGACTAGCGGGAGTTTTGAGCAGTTCTTC. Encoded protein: CASSLGGTSGSFEQFF.

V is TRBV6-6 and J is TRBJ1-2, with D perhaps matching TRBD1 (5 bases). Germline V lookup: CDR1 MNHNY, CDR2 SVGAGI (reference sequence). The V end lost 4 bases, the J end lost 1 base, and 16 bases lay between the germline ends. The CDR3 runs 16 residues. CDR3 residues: CASSSGGSPINYGYTF. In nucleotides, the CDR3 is TGTGCCAGCAGTTCCGGGGGGTCTCCCATTAACTATGGCTACACCTTC.

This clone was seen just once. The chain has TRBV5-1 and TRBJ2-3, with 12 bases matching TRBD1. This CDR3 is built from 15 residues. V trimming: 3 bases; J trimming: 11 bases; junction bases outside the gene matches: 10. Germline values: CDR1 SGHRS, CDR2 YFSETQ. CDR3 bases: TGCGCCAGCAGCTCCGGGACAGGGGGCGAGGATCTGCAGTATTTT. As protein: CASSSGTGGEDLQYF.

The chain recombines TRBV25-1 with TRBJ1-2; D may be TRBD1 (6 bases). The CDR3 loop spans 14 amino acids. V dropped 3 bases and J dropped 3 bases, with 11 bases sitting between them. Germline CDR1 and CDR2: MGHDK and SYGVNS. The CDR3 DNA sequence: TGTGCCAGCAGTGACTGGAACAGGGACTATGGCTACACCTTC. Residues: CASSDWNRDYGYTF.

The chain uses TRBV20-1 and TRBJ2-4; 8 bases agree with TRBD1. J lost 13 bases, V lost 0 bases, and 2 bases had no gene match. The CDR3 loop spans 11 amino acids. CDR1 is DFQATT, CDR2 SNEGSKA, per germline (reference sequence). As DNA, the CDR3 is TGCAGTGCTAGAGAGGACAGGGACCAGTACTTC. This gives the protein CSAREDRDQYF.

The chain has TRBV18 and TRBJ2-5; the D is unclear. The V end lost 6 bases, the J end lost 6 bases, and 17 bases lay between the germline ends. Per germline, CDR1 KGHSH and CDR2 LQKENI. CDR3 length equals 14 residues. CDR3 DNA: TGTGCCAGCTCCGCCTACCTGGAGATAAAGACCCAGTACTTC. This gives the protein CASSAYLEIKTQYF.

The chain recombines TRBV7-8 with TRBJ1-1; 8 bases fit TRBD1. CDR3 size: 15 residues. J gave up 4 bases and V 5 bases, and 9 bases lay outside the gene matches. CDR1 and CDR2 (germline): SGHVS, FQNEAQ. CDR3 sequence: CASSPRGRRSTEAFF. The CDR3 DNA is TGTGCCAGCAGCCCCAGGGGGCGTCGGTCCACTGAAGCTTTCTTT.

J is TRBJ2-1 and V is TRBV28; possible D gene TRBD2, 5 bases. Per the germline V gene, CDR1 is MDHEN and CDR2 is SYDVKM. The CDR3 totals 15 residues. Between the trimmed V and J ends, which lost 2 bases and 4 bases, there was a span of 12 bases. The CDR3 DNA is TGTGCCAGCAGTTTAGGTAGCGTTGGTTACAATGAGCAGTTCTTC. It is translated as CASSLGSVGYNEQFF.